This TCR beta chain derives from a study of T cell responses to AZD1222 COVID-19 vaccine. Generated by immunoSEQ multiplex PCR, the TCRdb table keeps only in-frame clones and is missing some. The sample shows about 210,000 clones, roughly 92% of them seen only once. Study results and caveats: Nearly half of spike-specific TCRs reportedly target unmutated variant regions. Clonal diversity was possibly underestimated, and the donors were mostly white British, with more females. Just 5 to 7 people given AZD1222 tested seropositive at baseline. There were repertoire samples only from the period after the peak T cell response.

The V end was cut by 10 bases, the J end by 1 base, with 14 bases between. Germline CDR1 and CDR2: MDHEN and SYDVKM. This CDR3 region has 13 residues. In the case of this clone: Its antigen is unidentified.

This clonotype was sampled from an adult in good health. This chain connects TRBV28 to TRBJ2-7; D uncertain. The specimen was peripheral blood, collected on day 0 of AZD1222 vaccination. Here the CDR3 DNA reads TGTGCCACCACTCGCGGAAGGTCCTACGAGCAGTACTTC. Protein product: CATTRGRSYEQYF.